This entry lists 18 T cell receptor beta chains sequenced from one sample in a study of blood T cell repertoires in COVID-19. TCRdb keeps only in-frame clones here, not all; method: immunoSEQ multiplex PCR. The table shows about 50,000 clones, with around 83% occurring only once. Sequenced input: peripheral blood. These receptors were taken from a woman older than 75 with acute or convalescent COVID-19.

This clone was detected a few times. The CDR3 DNA follows: TGTGCCAGCAGCCAAACTACTAGCGGGGGGGCCTACGAGCAGTACTTC. Translating it yields CASSQTTSGGAYEQYF. The chain uses TRBV4-2 and TRBJ2-7; 13 positions agree with TRBD2. Looked up from germline, CDR1 is LGHNA and CDR2 is YNFKEQ. CDR3 length: 16 residues. J gave up 2 bases and V 2 bases, and 3 bases lay outside the gene matches.

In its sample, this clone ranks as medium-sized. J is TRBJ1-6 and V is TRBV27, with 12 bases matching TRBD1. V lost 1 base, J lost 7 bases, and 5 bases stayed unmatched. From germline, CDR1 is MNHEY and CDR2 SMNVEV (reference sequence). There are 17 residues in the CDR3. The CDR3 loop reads CASSLLGQGAVNSPLHF. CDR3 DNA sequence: TGTGCCAGCAGTTTATTGGGACAGGGGGCTGTAAATTCACCCCTCCACTTT.

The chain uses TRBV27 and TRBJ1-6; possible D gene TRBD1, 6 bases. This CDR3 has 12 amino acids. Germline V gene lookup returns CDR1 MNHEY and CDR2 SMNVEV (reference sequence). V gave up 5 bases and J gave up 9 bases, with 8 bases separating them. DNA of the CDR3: TGTGCCAGCAGTACAGGGTTTTCACCCCTCCACTTT. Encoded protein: CASSTGFSPLHF.

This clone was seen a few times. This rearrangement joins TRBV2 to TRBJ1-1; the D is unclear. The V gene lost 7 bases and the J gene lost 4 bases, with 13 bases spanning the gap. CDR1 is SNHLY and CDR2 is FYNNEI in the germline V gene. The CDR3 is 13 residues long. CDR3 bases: TGTGCCAGCACCATGGTTGAGGGCACTGAAGCTTTCTTT. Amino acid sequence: CASTMVEGTEAFF. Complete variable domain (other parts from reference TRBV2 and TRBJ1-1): EPEVTQTPSHQVTQMGQEVILRCVPISNHLYFYWYRQILGQKVEFLVSFYNNEISEKSEIFDDQFSVERPDGSNFTLKIRSTKLEDSAMYFCASTMVEGTEAFFGQGTRLTVV.

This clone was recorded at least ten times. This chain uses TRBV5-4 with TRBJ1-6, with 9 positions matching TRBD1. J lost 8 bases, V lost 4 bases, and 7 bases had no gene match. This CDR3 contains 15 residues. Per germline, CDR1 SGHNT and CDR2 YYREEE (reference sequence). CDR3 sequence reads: CASSVRDRDYSPLHF. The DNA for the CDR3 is TGTGCCAGCAGCGTCCGGGACAGGGATTATTCACCCCTCCACTTT.

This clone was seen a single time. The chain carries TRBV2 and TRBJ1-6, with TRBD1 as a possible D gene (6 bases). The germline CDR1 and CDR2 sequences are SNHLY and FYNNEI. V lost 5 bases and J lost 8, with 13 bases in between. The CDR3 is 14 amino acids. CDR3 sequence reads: CASSPRTADSPLHF. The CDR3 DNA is TGTGCCAGCAGTCCCAGGACAGCCGATTCACCCCTCCACTTT. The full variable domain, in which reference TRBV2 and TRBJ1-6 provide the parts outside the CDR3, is EPEVTQTPSHQVTQMGQEVILRCVPISNHLYFYWYRQILGQKVEFLVSFYNNEISEKSEIFDDQFSVERPDGSNFTLKIRSTKLEDSAMYFCASSPRTADSPLHFGNGTRLTVT.

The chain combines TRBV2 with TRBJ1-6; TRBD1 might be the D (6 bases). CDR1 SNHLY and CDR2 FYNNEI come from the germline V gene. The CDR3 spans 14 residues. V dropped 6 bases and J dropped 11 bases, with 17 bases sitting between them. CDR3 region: CASRLRTAGAPLHF. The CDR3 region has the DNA TGTGCCAGCAGGCTACGGACAGCCGGGGCACCCCTCCACTTT.

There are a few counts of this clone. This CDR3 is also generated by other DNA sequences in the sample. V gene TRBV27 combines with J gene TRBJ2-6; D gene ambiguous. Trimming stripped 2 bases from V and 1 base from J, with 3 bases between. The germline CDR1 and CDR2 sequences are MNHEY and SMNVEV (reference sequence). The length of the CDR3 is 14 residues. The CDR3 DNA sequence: TGTGCCAGCAGTTTACTATCTGGGGCCAACGTCCTGACTTTC. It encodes CASSLLSGANVLTF.

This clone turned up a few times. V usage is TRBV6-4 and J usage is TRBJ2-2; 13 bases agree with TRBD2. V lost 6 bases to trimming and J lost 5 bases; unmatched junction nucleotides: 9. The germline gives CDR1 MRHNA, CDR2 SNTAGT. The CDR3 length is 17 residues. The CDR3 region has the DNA TGTGCCAGCAGCCTCGGGACTAGCGGGGCCTCAACCGGGGAGCTGTTTTTT. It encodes CASSLGTSGASTGELFF.

The CDR3 DNA reads TGTGCCAGCTCACGGTCGACTAGCGGGGGGGCCGCGCAGTACTTC. It yields the protein CASSRSTSGGAAQYF. V and J are TRBV18 and TRBJ2-7; TRBD2 matches 14 bases. This CDR3 has 15 residues. V shed 4 bases, J shed 9 bases, and the junction held 8 bases outside the gene matches. Germline CDR1 is KGHSH and CDR2 is LQKENI.

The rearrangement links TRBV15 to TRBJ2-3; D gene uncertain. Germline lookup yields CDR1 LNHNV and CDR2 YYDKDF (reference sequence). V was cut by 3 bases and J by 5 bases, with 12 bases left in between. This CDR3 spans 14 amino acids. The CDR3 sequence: CATSSLEVGDTQYF. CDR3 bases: TGTGCCACCAGCAGCCTTGAGGTAGGAGATACGCAGTATTTT.

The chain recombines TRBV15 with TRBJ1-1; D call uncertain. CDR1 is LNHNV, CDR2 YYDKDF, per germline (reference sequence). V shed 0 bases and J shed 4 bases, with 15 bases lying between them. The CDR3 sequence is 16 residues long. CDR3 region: CATSRDLNSWATEAFF. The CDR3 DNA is TGTGCCACCAGCAGAGATCTTAACAGTTGGGCCACTGAAGCTTTCTTT.

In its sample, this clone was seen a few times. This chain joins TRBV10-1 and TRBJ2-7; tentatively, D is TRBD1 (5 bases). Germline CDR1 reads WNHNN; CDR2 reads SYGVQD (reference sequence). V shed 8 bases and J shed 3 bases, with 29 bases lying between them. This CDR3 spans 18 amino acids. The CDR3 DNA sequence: TGCGCCAGCGGCCAGGGATCCGGTTTGGGCAGGTCGGACTACGAGCAGTACTTC. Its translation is CASGQGSGLGRSDYEQYF.

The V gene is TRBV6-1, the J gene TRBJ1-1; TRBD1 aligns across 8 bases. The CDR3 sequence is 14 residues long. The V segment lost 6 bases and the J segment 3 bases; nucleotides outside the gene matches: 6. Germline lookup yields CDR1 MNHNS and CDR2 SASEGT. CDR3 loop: CASRGTGGDTEAFF. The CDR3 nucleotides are TGTGCCAGCAGGGGTACAGGGGGGGACACTGAAGCTTTCTTT.

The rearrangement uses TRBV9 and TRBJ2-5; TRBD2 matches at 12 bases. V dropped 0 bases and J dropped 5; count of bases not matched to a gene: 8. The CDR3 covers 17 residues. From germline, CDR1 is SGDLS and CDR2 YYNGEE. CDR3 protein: CASSVGASGGAEETQYF. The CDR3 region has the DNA TGTGCCAGCAGCGTAGGAGCTAGCGGGGGGGCCGAGGAGACCCAGTACTTC.

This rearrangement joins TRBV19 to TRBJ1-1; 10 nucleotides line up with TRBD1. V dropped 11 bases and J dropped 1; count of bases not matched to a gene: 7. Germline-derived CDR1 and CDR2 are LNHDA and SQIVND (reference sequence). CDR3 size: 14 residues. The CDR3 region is CAAGRDRGNTEAFF. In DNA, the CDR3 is TGTGCCGCGGGTAGGGACAGGGGGAACACTGAAGCTTTCTTT.

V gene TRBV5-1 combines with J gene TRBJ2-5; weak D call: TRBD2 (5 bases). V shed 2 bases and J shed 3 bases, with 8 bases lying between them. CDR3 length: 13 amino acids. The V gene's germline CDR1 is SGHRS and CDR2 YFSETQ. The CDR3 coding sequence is TGCGCCAGCAGCTTAAGCGGAAAAGAGACCCAGTACTTC. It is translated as CASSLSGKETQYF.

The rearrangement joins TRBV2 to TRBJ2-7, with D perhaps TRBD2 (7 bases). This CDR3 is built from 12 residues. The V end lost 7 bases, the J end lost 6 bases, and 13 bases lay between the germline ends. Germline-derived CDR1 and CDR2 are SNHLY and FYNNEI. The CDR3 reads CASNYGGAEQYF. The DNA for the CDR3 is TGTGCCAGCAACTATGGGGGGGCCGAGCAGTACTTC.